This T cell receptor (beta chain) was sequenced in a study of cytomegalovirus exposure and HLA in healthy donors (dated by TCRdb to about 2017). With respect to the entire study: According to an earlier analysis of 550 to 750 of the donors, roughly 180 million T cells yielded 117 million unique TCR beta sequences and 276 Gb of sequence data. Roughly 300 gigabases of sequencing data and tens of millions of unique TCR sequences were included in an early release covering 500 to 750 HLA-typed donors. Among the roughly 400 genotyped donors, approximately 82% belonged to the genetic ancestry cluster associated with self-reported Caucasian donors. The study aimed to test whether signatures of past pathogen exposure could be identified by cataloging public T cell receptors. The study profiled the T cell repertoires of under 700 subjects by immunosequencing and related them to cytomegalovirus serostatus. Along with the approximately 670-subject first cohort, a separate validation cohort of 120 different subjects was used. To predict cytomegalovirus infection status, the study combined high-throughput TCR immunosequencing, statistical association of individual TCRs with disease status, and machine learning. A later analysis re-examined previously published TCR beta repertoires from about 670 donors and added high-resolution HLA genotyping to investigate patterns of TCR occurrence. The later analysis used no new phenotypic data to find candidate immune exposures, relying instead on TCR beta sequences and their occurrence across donors. To decide whether each TCR beta V gene segment behaved as functional or pseudogenic, an earlier analysis of some 580 of the donors relied on high-throughput TCR beta sequencing. Donor age, sex, ethnicity and CMV serostatus were collected together with the repertoire data. A later genetic analysis took genome-wide SNP genotypes for about 55% of the roughly 700 donors and used that subset as a discovery cohort. All discovery cohort repertoires had been generated on a single sequencing platform. Both class I and class II loci were covered by HLA typing, at four-digit resolution. Typing coverage differed by locus: A, B, C, DRB1 and DQB1 were typed in roughly 620-630 donors, DQA1 in approximately 520, DPA1 in 600 to 610, and DPB1 in roughly 470. Several DR-DQ haplotypes were handled as single units for association and clustering because linkage in the cohort was strong. Among 350 to 400 genotyped donors of the cohort, an average of about 240,000 unique TCR beta nucleotide sequences were sequenced per donor, roughly 20% of them non-productive.

The count of this clone is one. The antigen it binds to is not known. Base qualities are not provided; no much larger clone lies one nucleotide away. CDR1 LNHDA and CDR2 SQIVND were looked up in the germline V gene (reference sequence). Compared with germline, V lacks 10 bases and J lacks 7 bases; bases without a gene match: 2. The CDR3 covers 12 residues, taking in both the cysteine and the phenylalanine. Only CDR3 DNA remains: 36 bases, in frame from the first base. The investigation overall reported the following: In an earlier analysis of roughly 500 of the donors, most TCR beta V segments appeared in productive rearrangements about 87% or about 30% of the time, broadly matching IMGT annotations. While some public TCRs were present in many individuals, most TCR sequences turned up only very rarely across donors. A later analysis reported that several top co-occurrence clusters appeared linked to parvovirus B19, influenza, CMV and Epstein-Barr virus. In the study, approximately 160 TCR beta chains were listed as associated with cytomegalovirus. For the cohort, immune exposure information was limited to CMV serostatus. Because some donors lacked HLA typing at each locus, the association tests relied only on the typed subset. In a later analysis, most CMV-associated TCR beta chains were found to appear HLA-restricted, with HLA associations seemingly driven largely by CMV exposure. Compared with the roughly 670-donor mean, donors in an Asian-associated ancestry cluster had fewer N-insertions in productive TCRs, according to a later genetic analysis. When HLA alleles, especially DR and DQ, strongly co-occurred, TCR associations were difficult to assign to individual alleles. Linkage disequilibrium might explain the correlated functional status among segregating V segments, but an unknown experimental factor could not be excluded. A group of highly shared sequence variants was considered likely to be a technical artifact of the sequencing pipeline. Specific HLA alleles were associated with 15,000 to 20,000 TCR beta sequences at a false discovery rate of 0.05 in a later analysis. Because counts were too low, some 17 rarely observed V segments, including chromosome 9 orphons, were left out of the earlier analysis of 500 to 650 of the donors. This cohort had only TCR beta chains sequenced, and the lack of alpha or paired-chain data limited which features could be detected. Because the 87-base-pair reads could not distinguish some IMGT-functional V segments, including TRBV6-2 and TRBV6-3, those segments were excluded. A few of the identified cytomegalovirus-associated TCR beta chains were confirmed in vitro to be specific for cytomegalovirus antigens. A further reported finding was that TCR beta sequences accurately predicted the HLA-A and HLA-B alleles for most subjects in the first cohort. A later genetic analysis associated a missense DCLRE1C variant with V-gene and J-gene trimming of TCR beta chains, and an independent cohort replicated the association. According to a later analysis, TCR association rates differed among HLA loci, with DRB1 alleles showing the most associated TCRs and HLA-C alleles showing the fewest. Presence/absence analyses assumed roughly uniform sequencing depth across donors, an assumption that may not hold. The classifier was reported to diagnose cytomegalovirus status with high specificity and sensitivity in both the original and validation cohorts. A later analysis found that HLA-associated TCR beta chains were more clonally expanded and had lower generation probabilities than equally common non-associated chains. According to the authors, the approach could potentially be generalized to other disease states and immunological phenotypes.

The cohort comprised 666 healthy bone marrow donors. All cohort members were sampled while nominally healthy, although unrecorded immune exposures were likely present. The donor was CMV seropositive and was included in the group of some 290 seropositive cohort members. Every donor gave a peripheral blood sample, and the peripheral blood mononuclear cells from that sample were used for TCR beta sequencing. Genomic DNA extraction from the blood cell samples was performed with the Qiagen DNeasy Blood Extraction Kit. The library relied on the immunoSEQ multiplex PCR assay. For the multiplex PCR, a mixture combining 60 forward primers for TCR Vbeta segments and 13 reverse primers for TCR Jbeta segments was used. The CDR3 region of rearranged TCR beta genes was amplified from genomic DNA by a multiplex PCR assay. The amplified TCR beta libraries were sequenced on the Illumina HiSeq System as 87-base-pair reads. Per the authors' processing: A later analysis counted tens of millions of unique TCR beta chains across the 600 to 850 repertoires, and approximately 11 million of these chains were shared by at least two donors. A nearest-neighbor algorithm error-corrected the raw reads and collapsed the reads into unique sequences, merging closely related sequences to remove PCR and sequencing errors. CDR3 sequences were aligned to IMGT reference sequences to assign V, D and J gene segments. Each retained sequence needed at least a six-nucleotide match to both a V gene segment and a J gene segment. A rearrangement was called productive if the CDR3 had no stop codons and remained in frame with V and J, and every other rearrangement was called non-productive. Following IMGT convention, CDR3 was defined as the stretch from the second conserved V-encoded cysteine up to the conserved J-encoded phenylalanine. In an earlier analysis of some 550 of the donors, sequences lacking an unambiguous match to a single V gene segment were excluded. In an earlier analysis of a few hundred of the donors, a V segment was called functional when productive rearrangements were above 56.7%, and segregating when the standard deviation between donors exceeded 5%. A statistical classification framework was built for diagnosing cytomegalovirus status from the catalog of TCR beta chain sequences. In a later analysis, V and J genes were assigned by comparing TCR nucleotide sequences against IMGT/GENE-DB human TR gene sequences. The TCRdist pipeline was used in a later analysis to assign CDR3 sequences and most-parsimonious VDJ recombination scenarios. In a later analysis, each TCR beta chain was defined by its CDR3 amino acid sequence together with its V-gene family, and reads without a unique V-gene family were excluded. In a later analysis, around 650 highly shared, low-generation-probability nucleotide sequences were removed to address suspected cross-contamination and a sequencing artifact. In a later analysis, a clonal expansion index for each public chain was calculated from normalized within-repertoire ranks of inferred template counts. A later analysis computed generation probabilities with a VDJ recombination model fitted to out-of-frame rearrangements, and checked the results against IGoR. Hypergeometric tests were used in a later analysis to score TCR-TCR, TCR-HLA and TCR-CMV co-occurrence, with a repertoire-size bias correction applied to the TCR pairs. In a later analysis, false discovery rates were estimated by permuting HLA or CMV assignments 20 times. In a later analysis, co-occurring TCRs were grouped using DBSCAN, and TCRdist sequence similarity was added for clustering within HLA-allele-positive subsets. For co-occurrence clustering, repertoires with fewer than 30,000 or more than 120,000 public chains were excluded, along with a handful of repertoires with anomalous nucleotide sharing. The immuneACCESS repertoire file appears here via TCRdb, limited to in-frame rearrangements. These files lack a portion of the clones; in checked studies, under half of the deficit traces to unresolved V genes, and the cause of the others is not known. V and J calls and clone size are given by that table; D and trimming were obtained from the DNA. This sample gives about 130,000 clones in total; around 74% of them show up just once. The leading ten clones occupy around 5.5% of the sample.

The sequenced sample consisted of PBMCs. This chain is built from TRBV19 and TRBJ1-6; 9 bases in between match TRBD1. This clonotype was obtained from a woman between 45 and 60 years old in good health and CMV-seropositive. This receptor has the CDR3 CATGQGNSPLHF. The sequence in DNA is TGTGCCACCGGACAGGGGAATTCACCCCTCCACTTT.